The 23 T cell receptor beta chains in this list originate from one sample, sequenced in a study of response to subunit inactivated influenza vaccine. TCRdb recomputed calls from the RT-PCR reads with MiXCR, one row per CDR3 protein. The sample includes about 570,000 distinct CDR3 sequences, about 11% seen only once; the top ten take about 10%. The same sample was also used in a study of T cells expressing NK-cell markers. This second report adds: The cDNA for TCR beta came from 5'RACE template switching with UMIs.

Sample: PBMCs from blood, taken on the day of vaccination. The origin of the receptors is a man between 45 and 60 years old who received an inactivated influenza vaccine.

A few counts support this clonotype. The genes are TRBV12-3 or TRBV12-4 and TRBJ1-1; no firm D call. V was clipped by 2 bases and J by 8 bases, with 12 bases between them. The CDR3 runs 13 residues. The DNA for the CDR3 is TGTGCCAGCAGTTTAACAAGGGCAGCCGAAGCTTTCTTT. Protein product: CASSLTRAAEAFF.

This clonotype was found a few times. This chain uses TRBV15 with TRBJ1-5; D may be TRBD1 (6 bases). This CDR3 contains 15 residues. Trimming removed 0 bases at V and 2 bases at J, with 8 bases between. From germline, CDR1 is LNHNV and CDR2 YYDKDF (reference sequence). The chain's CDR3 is CATSRDRTGNQPQHF. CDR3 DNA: TGTGCCACCAGCAGAGACAGGACAGGCAATCAGCCCCAGCATTTT.

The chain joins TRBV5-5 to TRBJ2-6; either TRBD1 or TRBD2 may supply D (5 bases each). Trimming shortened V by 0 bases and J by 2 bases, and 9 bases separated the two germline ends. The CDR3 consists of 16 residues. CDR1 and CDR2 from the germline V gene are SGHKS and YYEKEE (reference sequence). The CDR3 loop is CASSLGVGAGANVLTF. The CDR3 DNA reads TGTGCCAGCAGCTTGGGCGTGGGGGCTGGGGCCAACGTCCTGACTTTC.

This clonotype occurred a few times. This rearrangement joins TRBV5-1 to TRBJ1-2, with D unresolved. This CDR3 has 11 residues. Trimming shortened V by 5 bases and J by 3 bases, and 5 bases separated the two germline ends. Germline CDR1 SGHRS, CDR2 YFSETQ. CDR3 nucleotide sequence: TGCGCCAGCAGGGCCGACTATGGCTACACCTTC. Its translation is CASRADYGYTF.

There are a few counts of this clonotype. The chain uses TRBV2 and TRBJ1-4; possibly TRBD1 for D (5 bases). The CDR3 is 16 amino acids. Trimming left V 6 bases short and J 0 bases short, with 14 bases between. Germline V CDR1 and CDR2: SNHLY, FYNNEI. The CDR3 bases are TGTGCCAGCAGGGAGACAGCAGCCTCAACTAATGAAAAACTGTTTTTT. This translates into CASRETAASTNEKLFF.

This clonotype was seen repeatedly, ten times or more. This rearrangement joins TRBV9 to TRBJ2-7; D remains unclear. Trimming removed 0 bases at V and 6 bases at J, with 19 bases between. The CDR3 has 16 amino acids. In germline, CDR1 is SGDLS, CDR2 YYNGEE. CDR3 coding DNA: TGTGCCAGCAGCGTAGGCTCTAAAGGGATCTCGGGCGAGCAGTACTTC. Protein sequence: CASSVGSKGISGEQYF.

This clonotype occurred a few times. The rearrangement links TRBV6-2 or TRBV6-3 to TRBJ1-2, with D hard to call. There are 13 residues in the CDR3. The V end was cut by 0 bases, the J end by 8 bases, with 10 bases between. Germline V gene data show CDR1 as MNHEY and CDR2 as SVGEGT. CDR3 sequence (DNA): TGTGCCAGCAGTTACTCGGCCCGCGGAGGCTACACCTTC. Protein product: CASSYSARGGYTF.

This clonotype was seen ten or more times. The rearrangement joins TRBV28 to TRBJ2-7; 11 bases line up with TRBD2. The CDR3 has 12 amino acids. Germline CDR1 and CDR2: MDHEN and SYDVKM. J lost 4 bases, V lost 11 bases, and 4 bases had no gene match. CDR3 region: CAVSGRAYEQYF. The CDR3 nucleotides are TGTGCCGTTAGCGGGAGGGCATACGAGCAGTACTTC.

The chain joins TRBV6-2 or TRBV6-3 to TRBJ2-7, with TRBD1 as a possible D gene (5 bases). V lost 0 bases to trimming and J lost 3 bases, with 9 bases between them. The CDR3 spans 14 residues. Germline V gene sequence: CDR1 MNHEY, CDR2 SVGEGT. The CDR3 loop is CASSYSMQGYEQYF. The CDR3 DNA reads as TGTGCCAGCAGTTACTCGATGCAGGGCTACGAGCAGTACTTC.

The CDR3 here is CASRKAGGSTEAFF. The CDR3 nucleotides read TGTGCCAGCAGAAAAGCCGGGGGAAGCACTGAAGCTTTCTTT. J is TRBJ1-1 and V is TRBV14; D may be TRBD1 (5 bases). CDR3 length equals 14 residues. The germline V gene has CDR1 SGHDN and CDR2 FVKESK. Trimming cost V 6 bases and J 4 bases, with 15 bases left between them.

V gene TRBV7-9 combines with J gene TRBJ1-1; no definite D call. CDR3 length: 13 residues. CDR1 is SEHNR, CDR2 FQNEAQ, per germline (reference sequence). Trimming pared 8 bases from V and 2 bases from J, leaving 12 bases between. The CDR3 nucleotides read TGTGCCAGCGGAATTACGTCCAACACTGAAGCTTTCTTT. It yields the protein CASGITSNTEAFF.

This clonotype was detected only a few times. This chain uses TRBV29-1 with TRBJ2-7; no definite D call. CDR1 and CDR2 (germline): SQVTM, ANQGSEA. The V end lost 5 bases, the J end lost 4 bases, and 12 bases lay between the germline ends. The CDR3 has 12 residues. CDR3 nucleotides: TGCAGCGTTTCGTTTCCCACTTACGAGCAGTACTTC. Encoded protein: CSVSFPTYEQYF.

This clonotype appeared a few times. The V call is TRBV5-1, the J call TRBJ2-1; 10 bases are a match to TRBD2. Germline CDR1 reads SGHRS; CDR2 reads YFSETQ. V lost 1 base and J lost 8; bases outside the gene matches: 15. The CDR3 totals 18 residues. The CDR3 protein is CASSLISWASGRLDEQFF. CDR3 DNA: TGCGCCAGCAGCTTGATCTCGTGGGCTAGCGGGAGACTAGATGAGCAGTTCTTC.

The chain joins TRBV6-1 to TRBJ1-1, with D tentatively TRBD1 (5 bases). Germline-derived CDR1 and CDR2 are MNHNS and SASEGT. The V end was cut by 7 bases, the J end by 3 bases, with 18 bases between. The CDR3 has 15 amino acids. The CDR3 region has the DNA TGTGCCAGCATCGTCGACCGCTGGGGGGACACTGAAGCTTTCTTT. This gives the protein CASIVDRWGDTEAFF.

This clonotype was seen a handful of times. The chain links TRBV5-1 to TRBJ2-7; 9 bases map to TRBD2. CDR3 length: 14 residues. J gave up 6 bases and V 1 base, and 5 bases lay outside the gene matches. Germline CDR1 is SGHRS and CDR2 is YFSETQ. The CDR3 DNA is TGCGCCAGCAGCTTGAGACTAGCGGATAGCGAGCAGTACTTC. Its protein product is CASSLRLADSEQYF. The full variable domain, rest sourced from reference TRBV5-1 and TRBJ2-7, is KAGVTQTPRYLIKTRGQQVTLSCSPISGHRSVSWYQQTPGQGLQFLFEYFSETQRNKGNFPGRFSGRQFSNSRSEMNVSTLELGDSALYLCASSLRLADSEQYFGPGTRLTVT.

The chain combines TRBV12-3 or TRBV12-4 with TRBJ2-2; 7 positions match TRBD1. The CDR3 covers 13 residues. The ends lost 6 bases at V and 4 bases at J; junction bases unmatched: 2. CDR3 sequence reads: CASRQGTTGELFF. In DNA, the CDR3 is TGTGCCAGCAGACAGGGGACCACCGGGGAGCTGTTTTTT.

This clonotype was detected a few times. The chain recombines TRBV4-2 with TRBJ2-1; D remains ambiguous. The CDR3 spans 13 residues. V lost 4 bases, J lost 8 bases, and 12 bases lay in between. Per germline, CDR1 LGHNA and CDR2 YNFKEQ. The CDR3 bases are TGTGCCAGCAGCCCTACTGCCGGGTATGAGCAGTTCTTC. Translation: CASSPTAGYEQFF.

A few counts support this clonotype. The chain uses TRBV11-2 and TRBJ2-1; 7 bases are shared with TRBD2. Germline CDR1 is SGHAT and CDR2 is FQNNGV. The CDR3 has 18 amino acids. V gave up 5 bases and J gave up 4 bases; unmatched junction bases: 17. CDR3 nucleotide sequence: TGTGCCAGCAGCCAACCGTACTCTAGCGGTCAACGGTACAATGAGCAGTTCTTC. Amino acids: CASSQPYSSGQRYNEQFF.

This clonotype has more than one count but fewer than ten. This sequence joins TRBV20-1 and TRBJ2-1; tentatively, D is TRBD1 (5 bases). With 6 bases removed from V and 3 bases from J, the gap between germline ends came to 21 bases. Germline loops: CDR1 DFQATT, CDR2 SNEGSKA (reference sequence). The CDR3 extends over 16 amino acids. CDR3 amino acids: CSAPRIKGHNYNEQFF. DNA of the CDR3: TGCAGTGCCCCCCGAATTAAGGGGCATAACTACAATGAGCAGTTCTTC.

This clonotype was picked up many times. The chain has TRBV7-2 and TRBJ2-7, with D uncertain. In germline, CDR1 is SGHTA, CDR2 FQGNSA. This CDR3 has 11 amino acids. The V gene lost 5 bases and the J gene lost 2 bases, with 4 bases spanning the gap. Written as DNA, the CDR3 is TGTGCCAGCAGCCATGCCTACGAGCAGTACTTC. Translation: CASSHAYEQYF.

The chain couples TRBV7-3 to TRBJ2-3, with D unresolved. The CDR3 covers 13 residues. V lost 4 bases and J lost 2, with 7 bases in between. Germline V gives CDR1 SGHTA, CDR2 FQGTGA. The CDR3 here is CASSSALTDTQYF. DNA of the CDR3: TGTGCCAGCAGCTCGGCCCTCACAGATACGCAGTATTTT.

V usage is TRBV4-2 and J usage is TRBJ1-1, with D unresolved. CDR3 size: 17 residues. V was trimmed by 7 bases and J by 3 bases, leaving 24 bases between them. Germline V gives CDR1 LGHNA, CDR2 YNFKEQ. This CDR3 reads CASTWGGRAASHTEAFF. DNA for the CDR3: TGTGCCAGCACCTGGGGTGGGAGGGCCGCGAGCCACACTGAAGCTTTCTTT.

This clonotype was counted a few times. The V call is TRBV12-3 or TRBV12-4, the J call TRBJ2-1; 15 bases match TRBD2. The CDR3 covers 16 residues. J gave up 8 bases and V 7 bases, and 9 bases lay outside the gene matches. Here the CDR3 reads CASTSGTSGGIYEQFF. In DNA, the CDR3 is TGTGCCAGCACCTCCGGGACTAGCGGGGGGATCTATGAGCAGTTCTTC.